The present T cell receptor beta chain was sequenced within a study of T cells after yellow fever vaccination. The overall study: SMART-Seq v4 Ultra Low Input handled preparation of low-cell-number fractions.

The CDR3 contains 15 residues. Trimming removed 1 base at V and 2 bases at J, with 6 bases between. Per the germline V gene, CDR1 is LGHNA and CDR2 is YSLEER. MiXCR was run by TCRdb on the 5' RACE reads, yielding one entry per CDR3 protein. Of 450,000 to 550,000 distinct CDR3 sequences listed, roughly 22% are singletons. The sequencing used PBMCs, collected roughly 20 days after the first yellow fever vaccination. This receptor was taken from a man aged 18 to 30 who received the YFV17D yellow fever vaccine. V gene TRBV4-3 combines with J gene TRBJ2-6; D is undetermined. The CDR3 loop is CASSQGPAGANVLTF. CDR3 nucleotides: TGCGCCAGCAGCCAAGGCCCGGCTGGGGCCAACGTCCTGACTTTC.